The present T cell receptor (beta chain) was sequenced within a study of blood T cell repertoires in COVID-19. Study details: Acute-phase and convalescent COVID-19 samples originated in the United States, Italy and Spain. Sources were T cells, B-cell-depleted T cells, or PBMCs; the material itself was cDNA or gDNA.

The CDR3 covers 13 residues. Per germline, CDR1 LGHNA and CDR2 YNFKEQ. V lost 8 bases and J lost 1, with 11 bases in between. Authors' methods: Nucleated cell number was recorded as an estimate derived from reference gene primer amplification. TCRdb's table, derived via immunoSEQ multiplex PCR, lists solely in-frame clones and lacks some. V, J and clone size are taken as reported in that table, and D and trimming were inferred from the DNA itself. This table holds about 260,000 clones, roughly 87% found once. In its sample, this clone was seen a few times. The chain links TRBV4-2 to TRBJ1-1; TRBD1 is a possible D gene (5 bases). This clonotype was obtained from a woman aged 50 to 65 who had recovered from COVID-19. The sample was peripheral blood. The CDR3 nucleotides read TGTGCCAGCCGCTCAGACAGGAACACTGAAGCTTTCTTT. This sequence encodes CASRSDRNTEAFF.